These T cell receptor beta chains were read from a single sample in a study of blood T cell repertoires in COVID-19. Some clones are missing from TCRdb's copy, which holds only in-frame ones; the method was immunoSEQ multiplex PCR. Here the sample spans approximately 210,000 clones, about 80% being singletons. Sequenced input: PBMCs or T cells enriched from blood (not recorded which). These receptors were collected from a man between 40 and 49 years old who had recovered from COVID-19. Each CDR3 is given with its conserved first and last residue. Fields, in order: CDR3 length, D gene, V gene, clone size, J gene, CDR3 protein, CDR3 DNA. A D gene is named only where the DNA matches it firmly. Clone size appears in some rows only: once, few, many, or a class for an expanded clone.

>17|NA|TRBV2|NA|TRBJ2-2
CASSEPYKGGIKGELFF
TGTGCCAGCAGTGAACCATATAAGGGGGGGATTAAAGGGGAGCTGTTTTTT
>16|TRBD2|TRBV3-1/TRBV3-2|NA|TRBJ2-3
CASSQGQGLAADTQYF
TGTGCCAGCAGCCAAGGTCAGGGACTAGCGGCCGATACGCAGTATTTT
>16|NA|TRBV11-2|NA|TRBJ2-7
CASSLDLFRYSYEQYF
TGTGCCAGCAGCTTAGATCTATTTCGGTACTCCTACGAGCAGTACTTC
>13|NA|TRBV6-4|NA|TRBJ2-3
CASSDSVRGTQYF
TGTGCCAGCAGTGACTCAGTGCGGGGTACGCAGTATTTT
>16|TRBD2|TRBV19|NA|TRBJ2-2
CASSIKTSGTTGELFF
TGTGCCAGTAGTATCAAAACTAGCGGGACTACAGGGGAGCTGTTTTTT
>14|NA|TRBV11-2|NA|TRBJ2-1
CASSLAPRYNEQFF
TGTGCCAGCAGCTTAGCCCCGCGGTACAATGAGCAGTTCTTC
>15|NA|TRBV5-8|NA|TRBJ1-5
CASSRPGRSNQPQHF
TGTGCCAGCAGCAGGCCAGGGAGGAGCAATCAGCCCCAGCATTTT
>16|TRBD1|TRBV28|NA|TRBJ2-7
CASSISGTGSSYEQYF
TGTGCCAGCAGCATTTCCGGGACAGGGTCCTCCTACGAGCAGTACTTC
>14|TRBD1|TRBV9|NA|TRBJ1-5
CASSNTGGFNPQHF
TGTGCCAGCAGCAACACAGGGGGATTCAACCCCCAGCATTTT
>15|NA|TRBV30|few|TRBJ1-6
CAWSGRSAYNSPLHF
TGTGCCTGGAGTGGGAGAAGTGCCTATAATTCACCCCTCCACTTT
>13|NA|TRBV30|NA|TRBJ1-3
CAGGWLTGNTIYF
TGTGCCGGGGGCTGGCTTACTGGAAACACCATATATTTT
>16|NA|TRBV5-1|NA|TRBJ1-6
CASSAQGGWVGSPLHF
TGCGCCAGCAGCGCGCAGGGAGGATGGGTTGGCTCACCCCTCCACTTT
>14|TRBD1|TRBV6-5|NA|TRBJ2-7
CASSSLQGDYEQYF
TGTGCCAGCAGTTCTCTACAGGGGGACTACGAGCAGTACTTC
>18|TRBD1|TRBV27|once|TRBJ2-3
CASSLYPGTGLFTDTQYF
TGTGCCAGCAGTTTATATCCCGGGACAGGGCTTTTCACAGATACGCAGTATTTT
>13|NA|TRBV18|NA|TRBJ2-2
CASPGHGTGELFF
TGTGCCAGCCCCGGACACGGGACCGGGGAGCTGTTTTTT
>17|NA|TRBV7-2|NA|TRBJ2-1
CASSLVGGLPPGGEQFF
TGTGCCAGCAGCTTAGTCGGGGGGCTCCCCCCCGGGGGTGAGCAGTTCTTC